The rows below give T cell receptor beta chains drawn from one sample of a study of blood T cell repertoires in COVID-19. Sequencing was performed with immunoSEQ multiplex PCR; in TCRdb, only in-frame clones are kept and a portion is missing. The sample consists of around 150,000 clones, around 86% of them appearing once. Sequenced input: peripheral blood. The receptors were gathered from a man between 65 and 80 years old with acute or convalescent COVID-19. The CDR3 runs from the conserved cysteine through the conserved F or W. The D gene is left open where the match is weak. The size of a clone is reported for some rows only, either as once, few or many, or as a class for expanded clones.

V,J,size,D,length,CDR3,DNA
TRBV30,TRBJ1-2,NA,TRBD1,14,CAWSGQGSEYGYTF,TGTGCCTGGAGTGGACAGGGCAGCGAGTATGGCTACACCTTC
TRBV5-1,TRBJ2-7,NA,NA,13,CASSLGTTYEQYF,TGCGCCAGCAGCTTGGGGACAACCTACGAGCAGTACTTC
TRBV19,TRBJ1-5,NA,NA,15,CASSKDGDSNQPQHF,TGTGCCAGTAGCAAAGACGGGGATAGCAATCAGCCCCAGCATTTT
TRBV12-3/TRBV12-4,TRBJ1-6,NA,NA,12,CASSLGGRSLHF,TGTGCCAGCAGTTTAGGGGGCCGCTCCCTCCACTTT
TRBV28,TRBJ2-7,NA,TRBD2,16,CASSSSGRPRSYEQYF,TGTGCCAGCAGTTCTAGCGGGAGGCCCCGCTCCTACGAGCAGTACTTC
TRBV27,TRBJ1-2,few,NA,15,CASSFGADPIYGYTF,TGTGCCAGCAGTTTTGGGGCAGACCCAATCTATGGCTACACCTTC
TRBV18,TRBJ2-1,NA,TRBD2,14,CASSSGSTHNEQFF,TGTGCCAGCTCTAGCGGGAGTACCCACAATGAGCAGTTCTTC
TRBV7-3,TRBJ2-7,NA,TRBD2,13,CASSQATSAKQYF,TGTGCCAGCAGCCAAGCGACTAGCGCCAAGCAGTACTTC
TRBV29-1,TRBJ2-2,NA,NA,12,CSVAQGTGELFF,TGCAGCGTTGCCCAGGGAACCGGGGAGCTGTTTTTT
TRBV19,TRBJ1-1,NA,NA,13,CASTSIRNTEAFF,TGTGCCAGTACCTCCATTAGAAACACTGAAGCTTTCTTT
TRBV6-1,TRBJ2-1,NA,NA,14,CASSEEPGYNEQFF,TGTGCCAGCAGTGAAGAGCCGGGTTACAATGAGCAGTTCTTC
TRBV7-2,TRBJ2-1,NA,TRBD2,14,CASSSTTSGREQFF,TGTGCCAGCAGCTCGACGACTAGCGGGAGGGAACAGTTCTTC
TRBV16,TRBJ1-1,NA,TRBD1,14,CASSPSGDRGSAFF,TGTGCCAGCAGCCCAAGTGGGGACAGGGGTTCGGCTTTCTTT
TRBV27,TRBJ1-1,NA,NA,13,CASSPGQHTEAFF,TGTGCCAGCAGTCCAGGACAGCACACTGAAGCTTTCTTT
TRBV12-5,TRBJ2-1,once,TRBD2,15,CASGLSLAGGNEQFF,TGTGCTAGTGGTTTGTCACTAGCGGGAGGGAATGAGCAGTTCTTC
TRBV5-1,TRBJ1-1,NA,TRBD1,14,CASSSLDRGTEAFF,TGCGCCAGCAGCTCACTGGACAGGGGGACTGAAGCTTTCTTT
TRBV12-3/TRBV12-4,TRBJ1-2,once,NA,12,CASRGGGWGYTF,TGTGCCAGCAGGGGAGGGGGATGGGGCTACACCTTC
TRBV9,TRBJ2-2,NA,NA,16,CASSVDPGVRTGELFF,TGTGCCAGCAGCGTAGACCCGGGAGTAAGGACCGGGGAGCTGTTTTTT
TRBV9,TRBJ1-3,once,TRBD1,16,CASSPTGSSSGNTIYF,TGTGCCAGCAGCCCGACAGGGTCCAGCTCTGGAAACACCATATATTTT